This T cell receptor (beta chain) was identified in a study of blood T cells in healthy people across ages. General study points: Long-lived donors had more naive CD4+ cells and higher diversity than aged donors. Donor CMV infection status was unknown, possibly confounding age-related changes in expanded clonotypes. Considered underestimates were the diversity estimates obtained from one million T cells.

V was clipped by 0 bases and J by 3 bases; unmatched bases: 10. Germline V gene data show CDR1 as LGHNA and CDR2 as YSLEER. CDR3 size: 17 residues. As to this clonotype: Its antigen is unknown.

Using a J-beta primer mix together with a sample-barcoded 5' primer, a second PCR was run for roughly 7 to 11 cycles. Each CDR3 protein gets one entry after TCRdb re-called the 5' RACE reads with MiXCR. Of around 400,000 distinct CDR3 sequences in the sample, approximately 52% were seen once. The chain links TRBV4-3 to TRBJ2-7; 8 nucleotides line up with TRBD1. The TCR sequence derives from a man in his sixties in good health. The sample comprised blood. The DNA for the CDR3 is TGCGCCAGCAGCCAAGATTACCTGGGGGGACAGGACTACGAGCAGTACTTC. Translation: CASSQDYLGGQDYEQYF.